The clone carrying this T cell receptor (beta chain) was recorded many times. Its antigen is as yet unknown. The data were taken from a study of early T cells in non-severe SARS-CoV-2 infection. Across the whole study: RNA in bulk from unsorted whole blood was sequenced, and chains were unpaired. Study-wide points: Comparison of clonotypes with VDJdb favored anti-spike CD8 responses while missing private and CD4 specificities.

Individual cDNA molecules received unique molecular identifiers. TCRdb recomputed calls from the 5' RACE reads with MiXCR, one row per CDR3 protein. Of 26,000 or so distinct CDR3 sequences in the sample, less than 5% were seen once. In germline, CDR1 is SGHAT, CDR2 FQNNGV. V was clipped by 1 base and J by 9 bases, with 8 bases between them. This CDR3 is built from 12 residues. The genes are TRBV11-2 and TRBJ2-3, with unresolved D. The sequenced sample was whole blood. The sequence was collected from an adult who was a healthcare worker with PCR-confirmed SARS-CoV-2 infection or an uninfected control (not recorded which). CDR3 nucleotide sequence: TGTGCCAGCAGCTTAGTGGGCAGAACGCAGTATTTT. Amino acid sequence: CASSLVGRTQYF.